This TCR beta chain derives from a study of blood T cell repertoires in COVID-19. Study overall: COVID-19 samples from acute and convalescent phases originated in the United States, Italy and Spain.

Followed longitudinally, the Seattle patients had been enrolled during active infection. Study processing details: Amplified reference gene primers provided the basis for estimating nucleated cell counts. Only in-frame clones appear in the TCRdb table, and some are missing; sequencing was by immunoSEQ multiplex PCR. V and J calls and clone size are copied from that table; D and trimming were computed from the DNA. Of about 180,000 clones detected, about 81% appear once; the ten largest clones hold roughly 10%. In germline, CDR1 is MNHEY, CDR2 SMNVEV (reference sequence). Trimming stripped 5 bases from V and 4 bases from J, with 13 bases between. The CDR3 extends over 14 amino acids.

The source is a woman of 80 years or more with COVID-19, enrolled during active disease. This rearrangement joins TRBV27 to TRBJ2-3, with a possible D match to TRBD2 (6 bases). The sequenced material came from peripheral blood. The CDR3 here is CASSHGRSADTQYF. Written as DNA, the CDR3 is TGTGCCAGCAGTCATGGGAGGTCGGCAGATACGCAGTATTTT.